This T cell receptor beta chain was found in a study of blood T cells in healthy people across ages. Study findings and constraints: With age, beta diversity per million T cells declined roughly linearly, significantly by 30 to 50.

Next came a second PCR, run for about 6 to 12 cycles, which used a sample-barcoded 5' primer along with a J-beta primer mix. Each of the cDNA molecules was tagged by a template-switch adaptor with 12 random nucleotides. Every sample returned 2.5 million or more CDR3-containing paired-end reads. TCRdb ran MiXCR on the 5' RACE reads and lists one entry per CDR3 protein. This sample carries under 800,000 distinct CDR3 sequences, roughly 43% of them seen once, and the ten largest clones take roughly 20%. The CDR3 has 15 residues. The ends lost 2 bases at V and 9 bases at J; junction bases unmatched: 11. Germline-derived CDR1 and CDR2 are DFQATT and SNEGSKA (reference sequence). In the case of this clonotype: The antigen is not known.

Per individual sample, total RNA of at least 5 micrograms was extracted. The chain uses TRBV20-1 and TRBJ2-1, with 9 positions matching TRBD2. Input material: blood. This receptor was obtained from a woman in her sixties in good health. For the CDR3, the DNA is TGCAGTGCTAGACTAGCGGGAACACTTTTAGGTGAGCAGTTCTTC. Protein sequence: CSARLAGTLLGEQFF.